What follows describes a single T cell receptor beta chain. This clonotype has a count of ten or more. Its antigen remains undetermined. Base qualities are missing; no much larger clone stands one base away. Stable Graves' hyperthyroidism was defined as no progression to ophthalmopathy during 18 months of follow-up. Hyperthyroidism patients were aged 18 to 65 years and newly diagnosed, with disease duration of less than 2 months. Patients with uncontrolled infections, other autoimmune diseases, pregnancy or lactation were excluded. Diagnoses were based on clinical symptoms, serum thyroxine and TRAb, thyroid ultrasound and orbital computed tomography. PBMCs were separated from 10 ml of fresh peripheral blood using Ficoll-Paque density gradient centrifugation. Trizol reagent was used to extract total RNA, and RNA quality was then checked on an Agilent 2100 Bioanalyzer. The TCR beta CDR3 regions were amplified from RNA transcripts. A first-round RT-PCR of the TCR CDR3 used the HTBI primer set with the Qiagen OneStep RT-PCR kit. A second multiplex PCR round built the libraries, followed by size selection and purification. Sequencing of the libraries was done on an Illumina HiSeq2000 using paired-end 100 bp reads. As for the authors' bioinformatics: SOAPnuke was used to process the raw data, with reads discarded if the reads contained adapters or uncalled bases, had a mean Phred below 15, or lacked an exact constant-primer or identifier match. COPE v1.2.5 was used to merge the high-quality paired reads, and each unique nucleotide sequence was defined as a clonotype. Clonotypes were aligned to IMGT TRBV, TRBD and TRBJ reference segments using MiTCR v1.1. Only V-J combinations with frequency above 0.0001, covering 99% to 99.2% of repertoires, were analysed. A TCS score was defined as the ratio between F50 (clonal expansion) and ExV (chaos), using BLOSUM62-based TCRdist between CDR3 peptides within each V-J. Welch's t-statistics and random forest reduced approximately 520 V-J features to roughly 13, which were used in a naive Bayes classifier (R e1071). The public reads were run again by TCRdb, first through fastp at Q25 and then through MiXCR, and only productive beta chains were kept. CDR3 protein duplicates are merged, each entry listing the most common genes and DNA. What appears here as the V and J calls and clone size reflects TCRdb's work, not the paper's. A total of about 560,000 distinct CDR3 sequences appear in this sample, 14% of them only once. The ten largest account for approximately 15% of the sample.

The data belong to a study of T cells in Graves' hyperthyroidism and ophthalmopathy (dated by TCRdb to the late 2010s). Some background on the complete study: Peripheral blood was sampled at the time of initial diagnosis, prior to any treatment. A discovery cohort of around 100 patients, about 44 with Graves' ophthalmopathy and approximately 57 with stable Graves' hyperthyroidism, was used to find distinguishing TCR V-J signatures. Prospective prediction of ophthalmopathy was tested in an independent validation cohort of under 20 hyperthyroidism patients and 17 patients who later progressed to ophthalmopathy. The 95 to 100 discovery patients were randomly split 7:3 into training and test sets. In addition, the study compared T-cell repertoires in thyroid tissue and in blood from a handful of Graves' hyperthyroidism patients. Once sampling was done, hyperthyroidism patients were given methimazole at a starting dose of 30 mg daily, whereas ophthalmopathy patients were given high-dose intravenous methylprednisolone. TCR Vbeta CDR3 sequencing of 135 peripheral blood samples (under 45 ophthalmopathy, 70 to 85 hyperthyroidism and 17 progressor patients) is reported in the paper. Broad study findings and their caveats: Most expanded thyroid clonotypes (frequency above 0.001) were also detected in blood, a finding suggesting that blood repertoires may reflect thyroid immune responses. A 13 V-J signature model separated ophthalmopathy from stable hyperthyroidism, with roughly 88% sensitivity and 81.08% specificity in cross-validation and 80%/75% in testing. In validation, the model predicted progression to ophthalmopathy with 55% to 71% sensitivity and 72% to 85% specificity, a median of around six months before onset. Sample size was not statistically predetermined, and investigators were not blinded to group allocation.

The germline V gene sets CDR1 to MNHNS and CDR2 to SASEGT. The V end gives up 0 bases and the J end 10 bases, leaving 4 bases in the junction not matched to a gene. Measured from the cysteine to the phenylalanine, the CDR3 is 16 residues long. Solely the CDR3 DNA is kept, with 48 bases framed from the first base. This TCR was recovered from a woman between 40 and 50 years old with Graves' hyperthyroidism. The chain couples TRBV6-1 to TRBJ2-1, with 15 middle bases fitting TRBD2. Sequencing was performed on blood. The CDR3 here reads CASSEAGLAGGREQFF. Here is the DNA: TGTGCCAGCAGTGAAGCTGGACTAGCGGGAGGGCGGGAGCAGTTCTTC.